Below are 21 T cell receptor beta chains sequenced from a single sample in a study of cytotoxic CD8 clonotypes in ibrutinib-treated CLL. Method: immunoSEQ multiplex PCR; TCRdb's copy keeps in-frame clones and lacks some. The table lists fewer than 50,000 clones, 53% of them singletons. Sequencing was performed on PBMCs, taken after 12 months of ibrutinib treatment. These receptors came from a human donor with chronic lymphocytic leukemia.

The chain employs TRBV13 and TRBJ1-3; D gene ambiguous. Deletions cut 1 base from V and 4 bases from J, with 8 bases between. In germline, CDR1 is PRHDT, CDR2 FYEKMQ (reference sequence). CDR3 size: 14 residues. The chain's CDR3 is CASSLDPRGNTIYF. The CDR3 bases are TGTGCCAGCAGCTTAGACCCGAGGGGAAACACCATATATTTT.

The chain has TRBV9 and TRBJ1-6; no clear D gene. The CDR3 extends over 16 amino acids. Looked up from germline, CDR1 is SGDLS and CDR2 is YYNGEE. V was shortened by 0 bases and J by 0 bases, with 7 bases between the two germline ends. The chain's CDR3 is CASSVGVSSYNSPLHF. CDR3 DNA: TGTGCCAGCAGCGTAGGGGTTAGCTCCTATAATTCACCCCTCCACTTT.

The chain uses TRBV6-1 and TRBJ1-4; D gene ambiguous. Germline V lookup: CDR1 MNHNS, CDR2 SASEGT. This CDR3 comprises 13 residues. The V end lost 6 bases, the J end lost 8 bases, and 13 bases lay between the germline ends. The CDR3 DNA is TGTGCCAGCAGGTCGGGATCCAGCGAAAAACTGTTTTTT. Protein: CASRSGSSEKLFF.

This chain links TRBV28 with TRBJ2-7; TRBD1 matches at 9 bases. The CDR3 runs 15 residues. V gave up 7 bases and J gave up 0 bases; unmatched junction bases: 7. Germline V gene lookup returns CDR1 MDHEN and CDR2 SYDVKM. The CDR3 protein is CASTARTGASYEQYF. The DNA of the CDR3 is TGTGCCAGCACCGCACGGACAGGGGCCTCCTACGAGCAGTACTTC.

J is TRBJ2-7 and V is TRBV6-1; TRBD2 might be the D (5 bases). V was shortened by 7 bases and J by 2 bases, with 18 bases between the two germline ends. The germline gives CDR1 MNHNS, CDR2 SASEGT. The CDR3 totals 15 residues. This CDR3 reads CASTLRGVLTYEQYF. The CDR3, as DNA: TGTGCCAGCACTCTCCGGGGAGTATTAACCTACGAGCAGTACTTC.

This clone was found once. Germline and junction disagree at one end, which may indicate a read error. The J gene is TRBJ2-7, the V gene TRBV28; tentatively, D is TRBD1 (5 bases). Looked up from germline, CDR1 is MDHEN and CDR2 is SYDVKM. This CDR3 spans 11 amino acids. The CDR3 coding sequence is TGTGCCAGCAAAACAACAGGACATCGTCAGTTC. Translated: CASKTTGHRQF.

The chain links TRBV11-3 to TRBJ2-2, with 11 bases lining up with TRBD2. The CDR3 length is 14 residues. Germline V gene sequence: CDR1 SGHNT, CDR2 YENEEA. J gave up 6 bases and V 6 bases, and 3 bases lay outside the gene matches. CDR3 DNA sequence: TGTGCCAGCAGTTATAGCGGGAGGGCCGGGGAGCTGTTTTTT. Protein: CASSYSGRAGELFF.

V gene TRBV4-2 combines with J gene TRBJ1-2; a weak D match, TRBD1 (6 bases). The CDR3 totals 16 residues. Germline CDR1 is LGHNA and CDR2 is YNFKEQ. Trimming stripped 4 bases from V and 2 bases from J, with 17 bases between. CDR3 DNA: TGTGCCAGCAGCCGTGAGGAATCAGGGGCGAACTATGGCTACACCTTC. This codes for CASSREESGANYGYTF.

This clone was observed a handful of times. CDR3 DNA: TGTGCCAGTAGTATAGACCGACAGGGGGGTCAGCCCCAGCATTTT. Its translation: CASSIDRQGGQPQHF. V usage is TRBV19 and J usage is TRBJ1-5; TRBD1 agrees at 9 bases. The V gene end was trimmed by 0 bases and the J gene end by 6 bases; junction bases not matched to a gene: 3. The germline CDR1 and CDR2 sequences are LNHDA and SQIVND (reference sequence). The CDR3 consists of 15 residues.

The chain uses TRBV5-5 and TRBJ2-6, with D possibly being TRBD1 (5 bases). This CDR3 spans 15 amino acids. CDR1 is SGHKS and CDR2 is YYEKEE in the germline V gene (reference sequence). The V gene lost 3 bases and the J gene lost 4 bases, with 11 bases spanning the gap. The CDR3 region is CASSSGQGGANVLTF. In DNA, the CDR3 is TGTGCCAGCAGCTCCGGACAAGGCGGGGCCAACGTCCTGACTTTC.

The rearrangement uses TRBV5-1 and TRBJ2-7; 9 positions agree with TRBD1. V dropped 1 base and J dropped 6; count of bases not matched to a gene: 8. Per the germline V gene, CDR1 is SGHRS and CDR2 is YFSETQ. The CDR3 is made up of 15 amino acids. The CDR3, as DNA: TGCGCCAGCAGCTTGTCAGGGACAGGGAAGGCCGAGCAGTACTTC. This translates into CASSLSGTGKAEQYF.

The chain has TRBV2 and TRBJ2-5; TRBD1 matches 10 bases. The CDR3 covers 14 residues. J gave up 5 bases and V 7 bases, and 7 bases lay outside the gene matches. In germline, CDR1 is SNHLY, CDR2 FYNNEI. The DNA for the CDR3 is TGTGCCAGCAATCCCCGGACAGGGGGGGAGACCCAGTACTTC. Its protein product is CASNPRTGGETQYF.

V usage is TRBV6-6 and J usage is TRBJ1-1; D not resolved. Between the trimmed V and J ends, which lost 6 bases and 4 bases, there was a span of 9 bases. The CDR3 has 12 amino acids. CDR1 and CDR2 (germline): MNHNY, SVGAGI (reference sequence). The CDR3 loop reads CASSLRGTEAFF. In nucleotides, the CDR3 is TGTGCCAGCAGCCTTCGGGGCACTGAAGCTTTCTTT.

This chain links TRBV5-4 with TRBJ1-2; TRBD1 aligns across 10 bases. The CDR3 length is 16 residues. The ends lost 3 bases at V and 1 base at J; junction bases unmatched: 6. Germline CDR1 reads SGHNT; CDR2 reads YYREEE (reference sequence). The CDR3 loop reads CASSSSGTGVNYGYTF. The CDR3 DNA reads TGTGCCAGCAGCTCCTCCGGGACAGGGGTTAACTATGGCTACACCTTC.

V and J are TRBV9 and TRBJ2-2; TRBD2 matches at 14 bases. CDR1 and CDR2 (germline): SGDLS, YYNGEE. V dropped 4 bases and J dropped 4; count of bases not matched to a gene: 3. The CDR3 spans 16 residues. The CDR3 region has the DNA TGTGCCAGCAGCAAGGGACTAGCGGGAGTCACCGGGGAGCTGTTTTTT. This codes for CASSKGLAGVTGELFF.

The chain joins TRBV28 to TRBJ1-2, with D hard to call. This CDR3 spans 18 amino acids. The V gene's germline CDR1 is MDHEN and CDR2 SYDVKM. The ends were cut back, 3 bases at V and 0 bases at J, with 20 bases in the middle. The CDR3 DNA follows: TGTGCCAGCAGTTTGATTCGGCAGAAGAAAAAGACTAACTATGGCTACACCTTC. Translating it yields CASSLIRQKKKTNYGYTF.

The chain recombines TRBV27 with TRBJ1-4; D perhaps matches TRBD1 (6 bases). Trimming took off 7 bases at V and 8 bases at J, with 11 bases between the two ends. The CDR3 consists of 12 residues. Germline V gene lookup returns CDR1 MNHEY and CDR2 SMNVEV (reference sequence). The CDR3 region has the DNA TGTGCCAGCAAGACGGACAGCGAAAAACTGTTTTTT. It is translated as CASKTDSEKLFF.

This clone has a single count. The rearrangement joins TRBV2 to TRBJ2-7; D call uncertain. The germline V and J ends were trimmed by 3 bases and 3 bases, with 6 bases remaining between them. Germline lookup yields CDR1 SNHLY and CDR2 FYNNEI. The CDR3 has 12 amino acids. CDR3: CASSDVSYEQYF. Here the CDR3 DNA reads TGTGCCAGCAGTGATGTCAGCTACGAGCAGTACTTC.

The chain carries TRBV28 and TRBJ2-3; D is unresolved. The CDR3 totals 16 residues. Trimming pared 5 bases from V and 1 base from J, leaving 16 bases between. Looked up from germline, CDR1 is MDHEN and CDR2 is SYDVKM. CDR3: CASSLPIGEGTDTQYF. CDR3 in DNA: TGTGCCAGCAGTCTCCCCATCGGAGAGGGCACAGATACGCAGTATTTT.

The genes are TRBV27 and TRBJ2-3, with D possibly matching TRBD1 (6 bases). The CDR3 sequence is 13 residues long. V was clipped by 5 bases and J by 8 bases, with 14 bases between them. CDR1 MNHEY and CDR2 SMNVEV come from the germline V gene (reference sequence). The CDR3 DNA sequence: TGTGCCAGCAGTCCCGCGCTCAGGGGTACGCAGTATTTT. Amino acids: CASSPALRGTQYF.

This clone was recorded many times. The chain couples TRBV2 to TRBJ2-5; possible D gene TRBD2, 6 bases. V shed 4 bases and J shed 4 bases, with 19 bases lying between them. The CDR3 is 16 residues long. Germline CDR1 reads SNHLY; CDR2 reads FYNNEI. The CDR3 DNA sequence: TGTGCCAGCAGTGTAACGGGAGCAAGGTTGCCAGAGACCCAGTACTTC. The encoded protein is CASSVTGARLPETQYF. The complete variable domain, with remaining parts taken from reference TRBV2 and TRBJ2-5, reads EPEVTQTPSHQVTQMGQEVILRCVPISNHLYFYWYRQILGQKVEFLVSFYNNEISEKSEIFDDQFSVERPDGSNFTLKIRSTKLEDSAMYFCASSVTGARLPETQYFGPGTRLLVL.